This entry is about one T cell receptor beta chain. The V end lost 4 bases, the J end lost 0 bases, and 10 bases lay between the germline ends. Germline assignment: CDR1 MGHRA and CDR2 YSYEKL. This CDR3 spans 15 amino acids. This sample was taken from a study of OX40 agonist ivuxolimab in advanced cancers. Sequencing was performed with immunoSEQ multiplex PCR; in TCRdb, only in-frame clones are kept and a portion is missing. The profile shows over 75,000 clones, roughly 93% of them singletons. The origin of this receptor is an adult with an advanced solid tumor such as melanoma, head and neck, liver or kidney cancer. This sequence joins TRBV4-1 and TRBJ2-1, with D possibly matching TRBD1 (6 bases). The specimen comprised CD4+ or CD8+ T cells sorted from blood, sampled in a trial of the OX40 agonist ivuxolimab. The CDR3 coding sequence is TGCGCCAGCAGCCCCACAGGGAGCTCCTACAATGAGCAGTTCTTC. This encodes CASSPTGSSYNEQFF.